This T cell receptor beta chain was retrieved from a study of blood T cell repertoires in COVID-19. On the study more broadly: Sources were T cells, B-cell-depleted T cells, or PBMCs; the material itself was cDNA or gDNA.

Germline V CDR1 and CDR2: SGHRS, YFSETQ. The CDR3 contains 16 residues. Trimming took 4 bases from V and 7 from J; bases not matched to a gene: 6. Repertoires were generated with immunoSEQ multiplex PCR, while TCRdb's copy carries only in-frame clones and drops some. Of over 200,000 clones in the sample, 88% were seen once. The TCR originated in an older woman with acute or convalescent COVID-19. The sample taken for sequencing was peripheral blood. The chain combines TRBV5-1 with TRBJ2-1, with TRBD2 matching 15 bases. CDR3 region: CASSTRTSGRGNEQFF. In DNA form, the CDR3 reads TGCGCCAGCAGCACGAGGACTAGCGGGAGGGGTAATGAGCAGTTCTTC. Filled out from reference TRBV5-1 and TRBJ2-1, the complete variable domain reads KAGVTQTPRYLIKTRGQQVTLSCSPISGHRSVSWYQQTPGQGLQFLFEYFSETQRNKGNFPGRFSGRQFSNSRSEMNVSTLELGDSALYLCASSTRTSGRGNEQFFGPGTRLTVL.